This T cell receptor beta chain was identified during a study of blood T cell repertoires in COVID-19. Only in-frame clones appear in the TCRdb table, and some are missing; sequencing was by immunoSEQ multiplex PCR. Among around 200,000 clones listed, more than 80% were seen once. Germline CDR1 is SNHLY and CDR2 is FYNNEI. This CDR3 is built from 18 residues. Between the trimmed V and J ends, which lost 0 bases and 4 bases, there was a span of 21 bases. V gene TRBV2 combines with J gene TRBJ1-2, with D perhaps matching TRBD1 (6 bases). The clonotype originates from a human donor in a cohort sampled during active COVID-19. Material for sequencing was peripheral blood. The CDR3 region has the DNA TGTGCCAGCAGTGAAGCGAGGGACTTAAGGGGGGGCCCCTATGGCTACACCTTC. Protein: CASSEARDLRGGPYGYTF.